This paragraph covers one T cell receptor beta chain sequence. Mismatch with germline at one junction end may stem from a read error. These data originate in a study of PD-L1 blockade in urothelial cancer. Time point: peripheral blood 6 weeks after treatment start. Method: immunoSEQ multiplex PCR; TCRdb's copy keeps in-frame clones and lacks some. The sample consists of around 50,000 clones, roughly 88% of them appearing once. In germline, CDR1 is SSHAT, CDR2 FNYEAQ (reference sequence). The CDR3 length is 19 residues. Source: PBMCs, taken around atezolizumab (anti-PD-L1) treatment. The receptor's source is a man in his forties or fifties with urothelial cancer. This chain connects TRBV7-7 to TRBJ2-5; 11 nucleotides agree with TRBD1. The CDR3 sequence: CASSLASGQGVPTRETQYF. For the CDR3, the DNA is TGTGCTAGCAGCTTAGCTTCGGGACAGGGGGTTCCGACACGGGAGACCCAGTACTTC.